This note documents a single TCR beta chain sequence. This clone was recorded once. The antigen this receptor binds is unknown. Nothing much larger sits one base from this clone, and base qualities are not available. With the immunoSEQ assay, which is a bias-controlled multiplex PCR relying on V- and J-specific primers, TCR beta CDR3 regions were amplified from genomic DNA. A proprietary barcode and Illumina adapter sequences were added to the CDR3 amplicons in a second PCR step. An Illumina MiSeq instrument was used to sequence the CDR3 libraries. In the authors' own workflow: Export and quality control were performed with immunoSEQ Analyzer 3.0, and downstream analyses were performed with R Bioconductor and Immunarch. Only productive rearrangements in the normalized downsampled data set went into calculating the repertoire metrics. In the normalized cohort, a clonotype counted as pathologically expanded if the clonotype was larger than 5 templates. The Inverse Simpson Index was used to measure repertoire diversity. To capture all clonotypes, the CMV-specificity analyses were run on the non-normalized data set. Not all clones reach the TCRdb copy of this immuneACCESS table, which keeps in-frame sequences only. Checked studies attribute under half of the gap to unresolved V genes and leave the rest unexplained. V and J calls and clone size follow that table, whereas D and trimming were derived from the DNA. This sample gives some 13,000 clones in total; 80% to 85% of them show up just once. The ten largest clones add up to 16% of the sample.

This entry comes from a study of T cell clonotyping in hematopoietic cell transplantation (dated by TCRdb to about 2021). The study in broad terms: Recipient samples taken before transplant were obtained following cytoreduction. Patient recruitment ran from 2015 to early 2017, and follow-up continued until late 2020 or death. The study collected 110 to 150 blood samples from about 40 consecutive transplant recipients and their related donors. Overall study results and their limits: Donor and pretransplant recipient Inverse Simpson Index values predicted broader posttransplant TCR repertoire diversity. Recipient repertoires showed only a small fraction of overlap with donor repertoires, and over 97% appeared de novo at the given depth. The sample size was limited, and CD4 and CD8 repertoire contributions could not be separated because cells were not sorted. After transplant, TCR diversity in recipients dropped, and pathologically expanded clonotypes climbed progressively between day 30 and day 180.

The intended sense of this specimen's time point label: recipient sample about 28 days before transplant, after cytoreduction. Blood from recipients was drawn about 28 days before transplant and again at days 30, 100 and 180 after transplant. Nuclei Lysis Solution was used to extract genomic DNA from fresh or cryopreserved unfractionated peripheral blood mononuclear cells. Based on the germline V gene (reference sequence), the CDR1 and CDR2 sequences are SEHNR and FQNEAQ. Including the terminal cysteine and phenylalanine, the CDR3 comprises 12 residues. Only the CDR3 portion is preserved as DNA: 36 bases, with reading frame beginning at the first base. The germline ends are 8 bases apart after V is trimmed by 5 bases and J by 6 bases.

The chain is encoded by TRBV7-9 joined to TRBJ1-5; D gene: possibly TRBD1, on 5 matching bases. The clonotype comes from a man aged 55-75 years with acute myeloid leukemia. Some clones in this sample may be carry-over from other donors' samples. Specimen: peripheral blood mononuclear cells, collected before stem cell transplant. The base sequence is TGTGCCAGCAGCACCGGGGGTCAGCCCCAGCATTTT. Its protein is CASSTGGQPQHF.